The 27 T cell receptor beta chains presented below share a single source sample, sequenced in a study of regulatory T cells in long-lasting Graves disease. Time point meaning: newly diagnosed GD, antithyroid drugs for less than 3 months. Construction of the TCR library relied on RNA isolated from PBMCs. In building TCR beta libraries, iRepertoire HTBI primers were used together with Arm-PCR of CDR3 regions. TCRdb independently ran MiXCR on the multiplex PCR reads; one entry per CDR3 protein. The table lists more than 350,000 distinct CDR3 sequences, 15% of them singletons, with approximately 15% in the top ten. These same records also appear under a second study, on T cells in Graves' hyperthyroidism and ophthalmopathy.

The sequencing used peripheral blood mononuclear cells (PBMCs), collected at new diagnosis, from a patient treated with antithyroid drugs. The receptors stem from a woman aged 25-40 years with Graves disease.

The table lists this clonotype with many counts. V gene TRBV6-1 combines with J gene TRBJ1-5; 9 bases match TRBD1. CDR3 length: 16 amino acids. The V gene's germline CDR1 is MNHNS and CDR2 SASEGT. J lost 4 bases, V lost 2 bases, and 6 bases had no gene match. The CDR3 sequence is CASSESLGTGNQPQHF. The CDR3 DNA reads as TGTGCCAGCAGTGAATCCCTAGGGACAGGGAATCAGCCCCAGCATTTT.

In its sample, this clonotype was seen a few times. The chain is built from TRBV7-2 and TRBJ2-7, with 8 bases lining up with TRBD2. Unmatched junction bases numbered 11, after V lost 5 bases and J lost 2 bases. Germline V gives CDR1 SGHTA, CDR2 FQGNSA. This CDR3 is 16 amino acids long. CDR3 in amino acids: CASSKSSGKSAYEQYF. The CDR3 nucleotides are TGTGCCAGCAGCAAGAGTAGCGGGAAATCGGCCTACGAGCAGTACTTC.

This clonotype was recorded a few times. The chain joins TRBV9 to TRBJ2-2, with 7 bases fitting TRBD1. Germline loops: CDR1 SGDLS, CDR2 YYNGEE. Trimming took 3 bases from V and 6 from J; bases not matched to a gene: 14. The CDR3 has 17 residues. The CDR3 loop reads CASSASGTAVDSGELFF. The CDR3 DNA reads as TGTGCCAGCAGCGCCTCCGGGACAGCAGTTGATTCCGGGGAGCTGTTTTTT.

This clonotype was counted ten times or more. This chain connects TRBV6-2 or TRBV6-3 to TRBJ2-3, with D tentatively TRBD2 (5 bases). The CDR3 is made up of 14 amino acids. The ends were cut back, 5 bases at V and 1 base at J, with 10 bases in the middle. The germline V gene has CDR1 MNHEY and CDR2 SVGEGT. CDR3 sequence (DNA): TGTGCCAGCAGTAAGGAGAGGGGCACAGATACGCAGTATTTT. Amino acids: CASSKERGTDTQYF.

The CDR3 sequence: CASSYPAKNIQYF. CDR3 DNA sequence: TGTGCCAGCAGTTACCCAGCCAAAAACATTCAGTACTTC. The rearrangement uses TRBV6-9 and TRBJ2-4; no reliable D call. Per germline, CDR1 MNHGY and CDR2 SVAAGI. The CDR3 is made up of 13 amino acids. V was trimmed by 3 bases and J by 0 bases, leaving 3 bases between them.

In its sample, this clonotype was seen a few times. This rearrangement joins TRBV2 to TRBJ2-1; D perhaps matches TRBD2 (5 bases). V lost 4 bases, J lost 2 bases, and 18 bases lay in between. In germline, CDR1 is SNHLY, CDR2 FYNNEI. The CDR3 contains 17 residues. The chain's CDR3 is CASSGRKVASTYNEQFF. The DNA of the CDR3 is TGTGCCAGCAGTGGAAGGAAGGTAGCGTCAACCTACAATGAGCAGTTCTTC.

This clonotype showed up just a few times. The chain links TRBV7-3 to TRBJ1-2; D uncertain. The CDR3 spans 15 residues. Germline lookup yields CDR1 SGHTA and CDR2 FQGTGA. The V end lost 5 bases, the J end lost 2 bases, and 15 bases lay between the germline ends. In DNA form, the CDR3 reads TGTGCCAGCAGCCATTCTGGACGGCTAAACTATGGCTACACCTTC. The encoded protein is CASSHSGRLNYGYTF.

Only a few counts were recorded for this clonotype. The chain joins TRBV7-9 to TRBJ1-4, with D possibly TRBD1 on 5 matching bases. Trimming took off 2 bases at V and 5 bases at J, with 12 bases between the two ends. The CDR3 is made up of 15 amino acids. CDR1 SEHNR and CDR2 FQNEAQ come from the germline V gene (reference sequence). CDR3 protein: CASSLRIGANEKLFF. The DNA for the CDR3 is TGTGCCAGCAGCTTACGAATCGGGGCAAATGAAAAACTGTTTTTT.

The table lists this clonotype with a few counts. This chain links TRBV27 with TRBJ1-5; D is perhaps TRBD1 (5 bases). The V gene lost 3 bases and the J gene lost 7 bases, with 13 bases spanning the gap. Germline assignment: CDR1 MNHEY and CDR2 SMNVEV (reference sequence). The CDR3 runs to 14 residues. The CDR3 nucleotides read TGTGCCAGCAGTTTCCTGGGGCAGGGACAGCCCCAGCATTTT. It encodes CASSFLGQGQPQHF.

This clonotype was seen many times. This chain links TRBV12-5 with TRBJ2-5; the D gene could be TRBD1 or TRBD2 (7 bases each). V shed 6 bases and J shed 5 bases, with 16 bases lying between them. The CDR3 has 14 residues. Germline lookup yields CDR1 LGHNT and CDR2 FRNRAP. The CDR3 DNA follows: TGTGCTAGTGGCAGGGGGGCGGGAGAGGAGACCCAGTACTTC. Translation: CASGRGAGEETQYF.

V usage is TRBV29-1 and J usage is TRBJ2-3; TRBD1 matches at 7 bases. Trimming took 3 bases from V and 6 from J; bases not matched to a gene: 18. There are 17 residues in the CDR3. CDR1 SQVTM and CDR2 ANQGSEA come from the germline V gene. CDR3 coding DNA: TGCAGCGTTGATGGGAACGCGGACAGGCGATCTAGGGATACGCAGTATTTT. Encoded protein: CSVDGNADRRSRDTQYF.

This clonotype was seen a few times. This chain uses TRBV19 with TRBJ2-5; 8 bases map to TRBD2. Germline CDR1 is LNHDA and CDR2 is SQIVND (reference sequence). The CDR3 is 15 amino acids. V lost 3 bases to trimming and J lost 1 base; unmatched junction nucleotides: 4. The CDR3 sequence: CASSIKREFQETQYF. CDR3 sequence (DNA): TGTGCCAGTAGTATCAAGCGGGAGTTCCAAGAGACCCAGTACTTC.

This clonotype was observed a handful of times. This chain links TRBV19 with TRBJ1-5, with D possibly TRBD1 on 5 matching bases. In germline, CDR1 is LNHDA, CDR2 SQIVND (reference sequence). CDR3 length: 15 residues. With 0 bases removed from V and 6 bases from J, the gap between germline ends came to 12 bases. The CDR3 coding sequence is TGTGCCAGTAGTATAGACAGTGGGGGAGGTCAGCCCCAGCATTTT. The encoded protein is CASSIDSGGGQPQHF. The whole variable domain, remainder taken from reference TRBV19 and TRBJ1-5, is DGGITQSPKYLFRKEGQNVTLSCEQNLNHDAMYWYRQDPGQGLRLIYYSQIVNDFQKGDIAEGYSVSREKKESFPLTVTSAQKNPTAFYLCASSIDSGGGQPQHFGDGTRLSIL.

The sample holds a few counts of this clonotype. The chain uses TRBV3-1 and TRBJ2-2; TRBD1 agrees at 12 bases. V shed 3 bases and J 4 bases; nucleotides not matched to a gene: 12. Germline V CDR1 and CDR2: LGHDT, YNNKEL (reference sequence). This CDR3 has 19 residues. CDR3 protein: CASSHPGQGALKFTGELFF. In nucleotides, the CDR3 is TGTGCCAGCAGCCATCCGGGACAGGGGGCTCTAAAATTCACCGGGGAGCTGTTTTTT.

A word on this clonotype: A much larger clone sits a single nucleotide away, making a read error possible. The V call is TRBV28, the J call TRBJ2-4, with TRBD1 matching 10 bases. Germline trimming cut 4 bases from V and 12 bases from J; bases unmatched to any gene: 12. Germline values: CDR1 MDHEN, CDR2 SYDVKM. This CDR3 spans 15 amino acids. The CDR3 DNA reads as TGTGCCAGCAGTTCCTTGGACAGGGGGTATGACACTCAGTACTTC. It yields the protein CASSSLDRGYDTQYF.

The CDR3 nucleotides are TGTGCCACCAGCGCCCTAGGGGGCAATCAGCCCCAGCATTTT. Translated, it gives CATSALGGNQPQHF. The V call is TRBV15, the J call TRBJ1-5, with D tentatively TRBD1 (5 bases). V lost 5 bases and J 2 bases, leaving 10 bases between the germline ends. This CDR3 comprises 14 residues. Looked up from germline, CDR1 is LNHNV and CDR2 is YYDKDF (reference sequence).

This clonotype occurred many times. CDR3 in amino acids: CASRISSDTQYF. CDR3 nucleotide sequence: TGTGCCAGCAGGATTAGCTCGGATACGCAGTATTTT. The V gene is TRBV7-9, the J gene TRBJ2-3; D gene uncertain. V lost 6 bases and J lost 6, with 10 bases in between. The CDR3 runs to 12 residues. Germline loops: CDR1 SEHNR, CDR2 FQNEAQ (reference sequence).

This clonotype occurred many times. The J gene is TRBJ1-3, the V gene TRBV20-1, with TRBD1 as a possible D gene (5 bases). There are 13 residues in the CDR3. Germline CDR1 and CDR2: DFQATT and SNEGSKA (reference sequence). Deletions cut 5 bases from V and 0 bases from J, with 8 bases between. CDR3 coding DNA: TGCAGTGCTCAGGGCCGCTCTGGAAACACCATATATTTT. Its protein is CSAQGRSGNTIYF.

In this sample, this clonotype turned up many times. CDR3 region: CASSLEARRGGGIRPYEQYF. The CDR3, as DNA: TGTGCCAGCAGCTTAGAAGCTCGTCGCGGGGGAGGGATAAGGCCATACGAGCAGTACTTC. V gene TRBV7-3 combines with J gene TRBJ2-7; 7 bases line up with TRBD2. Germline-derived CDR1 and CDR2 are SGHTA and FQGTGA. The CDR3 loop spans 20 amino acids. Unmatched junction bases numbered 23, after V lost 2 bases and J lost 4 bases. Combining the CDR3 with reference TRBV7-3 and TRBJ2-7 gives the whole variable domain GAGVSQTPSNKVTEKGKYVELRCDPISGHTALYWYRQSLGQGPEFLIYFQGTGAADDSGLPNDRFFAVRPEGSVSTLKIQRTERGDSAVYLCASSLEARRGGGIRPYEQYFGPGTRLTVT.

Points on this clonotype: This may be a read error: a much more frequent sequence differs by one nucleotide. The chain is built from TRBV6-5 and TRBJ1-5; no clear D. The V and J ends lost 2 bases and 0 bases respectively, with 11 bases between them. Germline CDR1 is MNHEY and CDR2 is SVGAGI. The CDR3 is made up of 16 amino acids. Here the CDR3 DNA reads TGTGCCAGCAGTTACCCGGTTCGACGTAGCAATCAGCCCCAGCATTTT. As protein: CASSYPVRRSNQPQHF.

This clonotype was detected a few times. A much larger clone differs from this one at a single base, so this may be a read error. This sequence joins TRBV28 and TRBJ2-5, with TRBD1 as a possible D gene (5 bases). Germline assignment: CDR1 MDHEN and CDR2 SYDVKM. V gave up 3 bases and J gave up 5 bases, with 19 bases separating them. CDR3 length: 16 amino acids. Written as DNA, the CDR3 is TGTGCCAGCAGTTTCTACCTGGACACCGAGTTGGAGACCCAGTACTTC. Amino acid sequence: CASSFYLDTELETQYF.

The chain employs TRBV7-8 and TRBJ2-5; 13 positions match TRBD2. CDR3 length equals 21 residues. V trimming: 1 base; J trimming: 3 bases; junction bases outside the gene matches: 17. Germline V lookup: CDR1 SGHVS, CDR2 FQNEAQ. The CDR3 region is CASSLVVRGLAGRGSKETQYF. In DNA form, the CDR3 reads TGTGCCAGCAGCTTAGTGGTTAGGGGACTAGCGGGGAGAGGATCAAAAGAGACCCAGTACTTC.

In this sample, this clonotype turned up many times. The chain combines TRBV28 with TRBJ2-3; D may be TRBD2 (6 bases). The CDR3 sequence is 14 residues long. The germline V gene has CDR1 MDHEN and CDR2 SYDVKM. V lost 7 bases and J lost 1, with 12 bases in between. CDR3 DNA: TGTGCCAGCACCGGGAGCGGGCGCACAGATACGCAGTATTTT. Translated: CASTGSGRTDTQYF.

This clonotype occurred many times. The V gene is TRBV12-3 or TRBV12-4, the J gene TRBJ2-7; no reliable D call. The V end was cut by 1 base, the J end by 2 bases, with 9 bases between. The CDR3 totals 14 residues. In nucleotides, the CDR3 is TGTGCCAGCAGTTTAGGGGTAGGAACCTACGAGCAGTACTTC. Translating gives CASSLGVGTYEQYF.

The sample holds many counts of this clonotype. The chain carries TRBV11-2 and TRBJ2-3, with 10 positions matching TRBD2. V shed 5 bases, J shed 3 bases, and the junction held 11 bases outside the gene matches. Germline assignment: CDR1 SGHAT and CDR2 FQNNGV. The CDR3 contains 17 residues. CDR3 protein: CASSLRSRTSGTDTQYF. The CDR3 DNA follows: TGTGCCAGCAGCCTTCGGTCTCGGACTAGCGGTACAGATACGCAGTATTTT.

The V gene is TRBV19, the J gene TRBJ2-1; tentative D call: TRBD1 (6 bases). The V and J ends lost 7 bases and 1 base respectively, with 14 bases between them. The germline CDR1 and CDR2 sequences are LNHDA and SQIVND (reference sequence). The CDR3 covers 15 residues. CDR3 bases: TGTGCCAGTAATCCGGGACAAGAGTCCTACAATGAGCAGTTCTTC. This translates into CASNPGQESYNEQFF. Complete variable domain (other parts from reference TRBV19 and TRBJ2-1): DGGITQSPKYLFRKEGQNVTLSCEQNLNHDAMYWYRQDPGQGLRLIYYSQIVNDFQKGDIAEGYSVSREKKESFPLTVTSAQKNPTAFYLCASNPGQESYNEQFFGPGTRLTVL.

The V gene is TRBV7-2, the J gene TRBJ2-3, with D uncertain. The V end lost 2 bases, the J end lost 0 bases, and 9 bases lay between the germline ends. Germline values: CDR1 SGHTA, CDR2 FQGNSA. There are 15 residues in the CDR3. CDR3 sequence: CASSLTTGSTDTQYF. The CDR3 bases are TGTGCCAGCAGCTTAACGACTGGTAGCACAGATACGCAGTATTTT.